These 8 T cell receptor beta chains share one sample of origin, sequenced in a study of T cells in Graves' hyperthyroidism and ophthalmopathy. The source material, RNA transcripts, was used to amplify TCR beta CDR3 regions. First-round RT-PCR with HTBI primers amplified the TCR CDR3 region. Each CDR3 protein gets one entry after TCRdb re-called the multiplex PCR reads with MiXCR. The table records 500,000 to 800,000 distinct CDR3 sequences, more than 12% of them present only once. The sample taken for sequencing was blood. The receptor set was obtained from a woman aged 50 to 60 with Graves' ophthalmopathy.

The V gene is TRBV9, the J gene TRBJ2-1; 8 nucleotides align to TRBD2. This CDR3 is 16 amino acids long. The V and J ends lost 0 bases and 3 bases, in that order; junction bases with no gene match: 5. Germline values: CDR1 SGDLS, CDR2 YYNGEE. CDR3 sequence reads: CASSVGGSGVYNEQFF. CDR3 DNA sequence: TGTGCCAGCAGCGTAGGTGGTAGCGGGGTCTACAATGAGCAGTTCTTC.

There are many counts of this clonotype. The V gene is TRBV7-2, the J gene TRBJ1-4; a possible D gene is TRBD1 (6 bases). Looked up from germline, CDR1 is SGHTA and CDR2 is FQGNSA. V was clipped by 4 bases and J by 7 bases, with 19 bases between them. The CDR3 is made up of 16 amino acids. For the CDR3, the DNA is TGTGCCAGCAGCTCTAGGCAGTGGGGGGCGAGTGAAAAACTGTTTTTT. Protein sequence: CASSSRQWGASEKLFF.

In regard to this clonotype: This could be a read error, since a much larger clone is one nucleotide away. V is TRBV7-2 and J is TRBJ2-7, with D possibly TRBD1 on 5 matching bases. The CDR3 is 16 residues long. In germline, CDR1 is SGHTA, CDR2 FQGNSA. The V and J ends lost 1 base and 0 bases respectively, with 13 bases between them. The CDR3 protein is CASSLVGSRASYEQYF. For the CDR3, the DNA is TGTGCCAGCAGCTTAGTCGGTAGCAGGGCCTCCTACGAGCAGTACTTC.

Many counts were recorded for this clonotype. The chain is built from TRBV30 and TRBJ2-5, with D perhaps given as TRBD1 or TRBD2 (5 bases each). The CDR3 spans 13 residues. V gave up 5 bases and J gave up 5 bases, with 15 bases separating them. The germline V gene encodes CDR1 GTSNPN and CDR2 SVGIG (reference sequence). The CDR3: CAWGARVGETQYF. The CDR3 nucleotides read TGTGCCTGGGGGGCGAGGGTCGGGGAGACCCAGTACTTC.

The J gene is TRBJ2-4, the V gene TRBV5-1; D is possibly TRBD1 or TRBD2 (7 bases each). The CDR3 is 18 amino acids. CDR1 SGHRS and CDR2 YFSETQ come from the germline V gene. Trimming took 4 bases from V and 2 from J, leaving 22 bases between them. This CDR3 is CASSIGGRGGWSKNIQYF. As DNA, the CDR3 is TGCGCCAGCAGCATCGGCGGGAGAGGGGGCTGGTCCAAAAACATTCAGTACTTC.

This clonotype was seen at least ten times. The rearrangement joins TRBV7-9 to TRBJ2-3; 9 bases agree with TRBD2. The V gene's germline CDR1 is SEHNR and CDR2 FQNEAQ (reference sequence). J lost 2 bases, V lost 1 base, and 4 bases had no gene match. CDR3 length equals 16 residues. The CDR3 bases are TGTGCCAGCAGCTTAGAGATAGCGGGAGACACAGATACGCAGTATTTT. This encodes CASSLEIAGDTDTQYF.

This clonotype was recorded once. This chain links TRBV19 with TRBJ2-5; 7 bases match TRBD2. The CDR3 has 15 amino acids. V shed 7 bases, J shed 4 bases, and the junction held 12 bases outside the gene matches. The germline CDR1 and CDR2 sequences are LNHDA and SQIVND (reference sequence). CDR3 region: CASNDKRDSRETQYF. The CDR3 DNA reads TGTGCCAGTAACGACAAGCGGGACTCTAGAGAGACCCAGTACTTC.

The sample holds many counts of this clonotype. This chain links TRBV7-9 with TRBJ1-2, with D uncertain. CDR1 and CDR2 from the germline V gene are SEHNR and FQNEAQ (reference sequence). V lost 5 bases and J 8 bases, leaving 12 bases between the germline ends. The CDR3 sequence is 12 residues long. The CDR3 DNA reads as TGTGCCAGCAGCCCCCCCCCAGAAGGCTACACCTTC. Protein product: CASSPPPEGYTF.